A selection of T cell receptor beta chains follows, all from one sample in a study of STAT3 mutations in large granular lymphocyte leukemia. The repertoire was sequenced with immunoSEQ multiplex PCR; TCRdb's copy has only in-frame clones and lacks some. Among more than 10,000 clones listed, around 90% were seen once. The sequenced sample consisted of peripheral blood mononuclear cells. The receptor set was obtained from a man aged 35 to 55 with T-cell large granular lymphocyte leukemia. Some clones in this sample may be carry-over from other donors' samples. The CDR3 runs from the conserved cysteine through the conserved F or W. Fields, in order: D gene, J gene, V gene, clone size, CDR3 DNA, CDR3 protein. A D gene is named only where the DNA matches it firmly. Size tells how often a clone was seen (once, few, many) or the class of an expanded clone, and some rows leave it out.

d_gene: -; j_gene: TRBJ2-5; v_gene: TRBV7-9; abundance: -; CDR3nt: TGTGCCAGCAGCTTAGGAGAGGACCCGAAGGAGACCCAGTACTTC; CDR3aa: CASSLGEDPKETQYF
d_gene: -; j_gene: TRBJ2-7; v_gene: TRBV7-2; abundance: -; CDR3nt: TGTGCCAGCAGCTTAGTACCAACAGTCTACGAGCAGTACTTC; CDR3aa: CASSLVPTVYEQYF
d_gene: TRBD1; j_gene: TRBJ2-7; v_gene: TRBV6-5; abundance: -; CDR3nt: TGTGCCAGCGGCCTCGGACAGGGGGCATACGAGCAGTACTTC; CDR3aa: CASGLGQGAYEQYF
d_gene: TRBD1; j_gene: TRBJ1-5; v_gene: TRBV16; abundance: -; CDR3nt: TGTGCCAGCAGCCCAGGGACAGGGTCCAATCAGCCCCAGCATTTT; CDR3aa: CASSPGTGSNQPQHF
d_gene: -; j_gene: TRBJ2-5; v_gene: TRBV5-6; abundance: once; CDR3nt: TGTGCCAGCAGCCCTACGGGCGAGTGGGAGACCCAGTACTTC; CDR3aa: CASSPTGEWETQYF
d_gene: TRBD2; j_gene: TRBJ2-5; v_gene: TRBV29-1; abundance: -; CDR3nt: TGCAGCGTTGAGGGGGGGTCTAAGCGGGGTGGGACCCAGTACTTC; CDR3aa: CSVEGGSKRGGTQYF
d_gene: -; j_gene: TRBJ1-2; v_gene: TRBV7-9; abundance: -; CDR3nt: TGTGCCAGCAGCTTAGAAACGACAAGACTTGGCTACACCTTC; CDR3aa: CASSLETTRLGYTF
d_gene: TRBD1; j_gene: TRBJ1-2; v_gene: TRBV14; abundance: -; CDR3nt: TGTGCCAGCACCCGCTCAGGGGGACAGCGATATGGCTACACCTTC; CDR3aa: CASTRSGGQRYGYTF
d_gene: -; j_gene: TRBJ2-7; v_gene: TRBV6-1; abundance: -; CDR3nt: TGTGCCAGTGGTTTCTACGAGCAGTACTTC; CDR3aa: CASGFYEQYF
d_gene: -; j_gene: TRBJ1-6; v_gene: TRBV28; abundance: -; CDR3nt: TGTGCCAGCAGTTTGCAGGGGAACAATTCACCCCTCCACTTT; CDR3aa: CASSLQGNNSPLHF
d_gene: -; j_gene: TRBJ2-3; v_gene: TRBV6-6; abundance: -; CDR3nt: TGTGCCAGCAGTCCGCCCGCTAGGATTGCAGATACGCAGTATTTT; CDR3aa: CASSPPARIADTQYF
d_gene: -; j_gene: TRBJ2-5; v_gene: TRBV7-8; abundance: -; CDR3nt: TGTGCCAGCAGCTTAGAGGTCCCAACCCAGTACTTC; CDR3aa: CASSLEVPTQYF
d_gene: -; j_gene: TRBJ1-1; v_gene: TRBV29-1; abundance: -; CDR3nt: TGCAGTGGGGGTGACCCGGGCCAGAACACTGAAGCTTTCTTT; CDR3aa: CSGGDPGQNTEAFF
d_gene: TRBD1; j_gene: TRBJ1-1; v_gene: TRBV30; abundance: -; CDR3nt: TGTGCCTGGAGTGAAAGGGACAGGGGTTACACTGAAGCTTTCTTT; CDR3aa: CAWSERDRGYTEAFF
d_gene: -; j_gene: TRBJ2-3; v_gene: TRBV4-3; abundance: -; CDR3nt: TGCGCCAGCAGCCAAGAACCAGCTCCGAGCACAGATACGCAGTATTTT; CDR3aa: CASSQEPAPSTDTQYF
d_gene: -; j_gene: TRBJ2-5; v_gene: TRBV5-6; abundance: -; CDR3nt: TGTGCCAGCAGTCCCGGGACCAGGGAAGAGACCCAGTACTTC; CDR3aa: CASSPGTREETQYF
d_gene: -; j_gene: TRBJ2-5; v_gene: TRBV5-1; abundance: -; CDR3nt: TGCGCCAGCAGCTTGGTTGGGACTGCCCAAGAGACCCAGTACTTC; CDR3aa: CASSLVGTAQETQYF
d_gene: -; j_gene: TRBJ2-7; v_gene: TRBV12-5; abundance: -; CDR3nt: TGTGCTAGTGGTTTCCGGAGCTCCTACGAGCAGTACTTC; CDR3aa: CASGFRSSYEQYF
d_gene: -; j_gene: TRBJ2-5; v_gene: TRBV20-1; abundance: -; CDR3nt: TGCAGTGCCCTGAGGAGGGAGACCCAGTACTTC; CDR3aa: CSALRRETQYF
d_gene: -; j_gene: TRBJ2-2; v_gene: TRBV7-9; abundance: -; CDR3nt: TGTGCCAGCAGCCGAAAAGAGCAGGCCGGGGAGCTGTTTTTT; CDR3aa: CASSRKEQAGELFF
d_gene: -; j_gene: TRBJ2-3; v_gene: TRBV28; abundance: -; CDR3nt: TGTGCCAGCAGTTTATGGGCCCGTTTGGACAATACGCAGTATTTT; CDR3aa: CASSLWARLDNTQYF
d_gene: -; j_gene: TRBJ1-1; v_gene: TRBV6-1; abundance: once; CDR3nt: TGTGCCAGCAGTGAACGATGGTATGAAGCTTTCTTT; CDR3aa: CASSERWYEAFF
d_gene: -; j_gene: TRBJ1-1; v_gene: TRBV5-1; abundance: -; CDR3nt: TGCGCCAGCAGCCTCGGACAGACTAACACTGAAGCTTTCTTT; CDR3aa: CASSLGQTNTEAFF
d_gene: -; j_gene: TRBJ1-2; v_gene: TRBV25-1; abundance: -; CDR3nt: TGTGCCAGCAGTGAACTTAGGGGGAGTTTAACCTTC; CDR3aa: CASSELRGSLTF
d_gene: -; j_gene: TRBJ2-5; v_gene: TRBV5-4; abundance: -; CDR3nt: TGTGCCAGCAGCTTTGGTATACAAGAGACCCAGTACTTC; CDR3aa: CASSFGIQETQYF
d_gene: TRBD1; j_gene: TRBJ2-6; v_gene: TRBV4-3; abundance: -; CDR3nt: TGCGCCAGCAGCCAAGCAGGGGGCTCTGGGGCCAACGTCCTGACTTTC; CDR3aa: CASSQAGGSGANVLTF
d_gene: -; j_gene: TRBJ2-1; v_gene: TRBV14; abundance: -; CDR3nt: TGTGCCAGCAGCCATTACAGCTTTAGCTCCTACAATGAGCAGTTCTTC; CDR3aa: CASSHYSFSSYNEQFF
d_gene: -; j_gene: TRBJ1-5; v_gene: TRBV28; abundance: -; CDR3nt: TGTGCCACCAGCAATTCCCCAGGTTTAGGAAGCCTCGATCAGCCCCAGCATTTT; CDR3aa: CATSNSPGLGSLDQPQHF
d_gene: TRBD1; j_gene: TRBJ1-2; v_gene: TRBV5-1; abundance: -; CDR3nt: TGCGCCAGCAGCCACGGGACAGGGGGTGTGGGCTATGGCTACACCTTC; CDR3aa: CASSHGTGGVGYGYTF
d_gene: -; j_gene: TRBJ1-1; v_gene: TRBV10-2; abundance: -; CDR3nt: TGCGCCAGCAGTGAAACTCGTCAGGTTCGGACTGAAGCTTTCTTT; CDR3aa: CASSETRQVRTEAFF
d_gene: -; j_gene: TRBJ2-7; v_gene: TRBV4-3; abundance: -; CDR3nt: TGCGCCAGCAGCCAATCACAGGGAAGGGCCTACGAGCAGTACTTC; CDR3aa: CASSQSQGRAYEQYF
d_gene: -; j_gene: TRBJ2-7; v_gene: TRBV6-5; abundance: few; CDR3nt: TGTGCCAGCAGTTACGGTGGACCCTACGAGCAGTACTTC; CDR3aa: CASSYGGPYEQYF
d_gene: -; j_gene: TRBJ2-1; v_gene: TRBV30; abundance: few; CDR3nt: TGTGCCTGGAGTGGCGGCGGGTCAGATCGCTCCTACAATGAGCAGTTCTTC; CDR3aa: CAWSGGGSDRSYNEQFF
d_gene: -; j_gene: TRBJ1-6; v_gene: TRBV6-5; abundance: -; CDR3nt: TGTGCCAGCAGTTACTCGGGCCAGATCTATAATTCACCCCTCCACTTT; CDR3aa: CASSYSGQIYNSPLHF
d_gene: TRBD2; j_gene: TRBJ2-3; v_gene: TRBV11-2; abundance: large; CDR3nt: TGTGCCAGCAGGAGAGGGACTAGCGGGGGATACACAGATACGCAGTATTTT; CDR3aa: CASRRGTSGGYTDTQYF
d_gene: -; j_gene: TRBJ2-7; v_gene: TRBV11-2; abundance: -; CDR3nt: TGTGCCAGCAGCTTAGATGGGTACGAGCAGTACTTC; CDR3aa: CASSLDGYEQYF
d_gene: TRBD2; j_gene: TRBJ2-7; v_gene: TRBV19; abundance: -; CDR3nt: TGTGCCAGTCGGACTAGCGGGGGGTTCTCCTACGAGCAGTACTTC; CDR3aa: CASRTSGGFSYEQYF
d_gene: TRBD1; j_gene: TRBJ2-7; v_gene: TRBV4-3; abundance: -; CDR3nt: TGCGCCAGCAGCCCAGGGACAGGGTGGAGTGGCGAGCAGTACTTC; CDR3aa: CASSPGTGWSGEQYF
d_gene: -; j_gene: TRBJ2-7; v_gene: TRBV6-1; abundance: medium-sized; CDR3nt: TGTGCCAGCAGTGTCGGGACCAACTACGAGCAGTACTTC; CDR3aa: CASSVGTNYEQYF
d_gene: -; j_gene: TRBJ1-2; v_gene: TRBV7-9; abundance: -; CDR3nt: TGTGCCAGCAGCTTAGGGGCAGGCCCCGGGGGTGGCTACACCTTC; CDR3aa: CASSLGAGPGGGYTF
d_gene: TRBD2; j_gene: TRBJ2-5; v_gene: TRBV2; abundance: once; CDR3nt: TGTGCCAGCGGGGGGGGTTGGAGGGGAGCGTACCAAGAGACCCAGTACTTC; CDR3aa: CASGGGWRGAYQETQYF
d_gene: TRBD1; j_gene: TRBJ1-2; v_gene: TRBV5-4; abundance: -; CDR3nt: TGTGCCAGCAGCTATCCAGGGGGGATCTATGGCTACACCTTC; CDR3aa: CASSYPGGIYGYTF
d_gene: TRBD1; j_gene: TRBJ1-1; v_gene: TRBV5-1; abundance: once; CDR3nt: TGCGCCAGCAGCTTGGCGGCAGGGGGAACTGAAGCTTTCTTT; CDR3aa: CASSLAAGGTEAFF
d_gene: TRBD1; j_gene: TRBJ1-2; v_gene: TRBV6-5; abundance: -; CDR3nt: TGTGCCAGCAGTTACTCGAAGGGACAGTCTAACTATGGCTACACCTTC; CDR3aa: CASSYSKGQSNYGYTF
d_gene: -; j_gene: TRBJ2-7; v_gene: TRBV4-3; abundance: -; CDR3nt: TGCGCCAGCAGCCAAGGAGTTGGGGACTCCTACGAGCAGTACTTC; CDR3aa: CASSQGVGDSYEQYF
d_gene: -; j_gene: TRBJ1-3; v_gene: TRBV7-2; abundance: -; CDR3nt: TGTGCCAGCAGCTTTACCGGAGGGGGGAGGGGAAACACCATATATTTT; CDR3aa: CASSFTGGGRGNTIYF
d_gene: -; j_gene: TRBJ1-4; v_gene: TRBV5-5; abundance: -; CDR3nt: TGTGCCAGCAGCTTGCGCCCCCCCAAGTCGACTAATGAAAAACTGTTTTTT; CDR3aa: CASSLRPPKSTNEKLFF
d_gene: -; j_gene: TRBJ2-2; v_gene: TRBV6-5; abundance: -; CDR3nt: TGTGCCAGCAGACCGGACAGAAACACCGGGGAGCTGTTTTTT; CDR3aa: CASRPDRNTGELFF
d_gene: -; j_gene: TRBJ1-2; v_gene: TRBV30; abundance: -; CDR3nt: TGTGCCTCCACACCTCCTGGGAGGGCTGGCTACACCTTC; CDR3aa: CASTPPGRAGYTF
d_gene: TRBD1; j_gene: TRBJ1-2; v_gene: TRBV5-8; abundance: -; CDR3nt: TGTGCCAGCAGCACAGGACAGGGTGAGCGTGGCTACACCTTC; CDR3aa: CASSTGQGERGYTF
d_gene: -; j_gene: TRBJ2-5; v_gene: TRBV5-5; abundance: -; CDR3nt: TGTGCCAGCAGCTTAGCTTTGGTGGAGACCCAGTACTTC; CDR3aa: CASSLALVETQYF
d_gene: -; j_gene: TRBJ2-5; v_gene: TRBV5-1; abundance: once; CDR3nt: TGCGCCAGCAGCAAGGACAGTTTCCAAGAGACCCAGTACTTC; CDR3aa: CASSKDSFQETQYF
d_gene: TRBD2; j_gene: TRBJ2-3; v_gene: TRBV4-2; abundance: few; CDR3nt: TGTGCCAGCAGCCAAGTCTCTAGCGGGGGGGCCGCAGATACGCAGTATTTT; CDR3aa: CASSQVSSGGAADTQYF
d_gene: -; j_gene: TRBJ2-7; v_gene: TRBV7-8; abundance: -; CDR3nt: TGTGCCAGCAGCTTTGAGGGGCCTTCGGACGAGCAGTACTTC; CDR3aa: CASSFEGPSDEQYF
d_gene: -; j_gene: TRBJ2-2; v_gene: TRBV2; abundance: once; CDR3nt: TGTGCCAGCAGACGACTGCTGAACACCGGGGAGCTGTTTTTT; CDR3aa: CASRRLLNTGELFF